The T cell receptor beta chain under discussion was sequenced for a study of graft-versus-host responses after intestinal transplantation. Overall study findings and caveats: Declines in HvG clones occurring early post-transplant were associated with peak circulating GvH clone levels. Recipient marrow held GvH clones, some first seen in ileum or blood. Allograft graft-versus-host to host-versus-graft clonal ratios ran high in patients with graft-donor T cell macrochimerism.

The CDR3 is 16 amino acids. The V end lost 2 bases, the J end lost 1 base, and 15 bases lay between the germline ends. CDR1 is MNHEY and CDR2 is SVGAGI in the germline V gene. Sequencing used immunoSEQ multiplex PCR; TCRdb keeps in-frame clones, though not all of them. The data show tens of thousands of clones, approximately 95% seen once. With respect to this clone: The antigen remains undetermined.

The chain recombines TRBV6-5 with TRBJ2-7; D is possibly TRBD2 (7 bases). The TCR originated in a human donor who was the organ donor for an intestinal transplant. This material consisted of unstimulated CD8+ T cells sorted from spleen or lymph node cells, taken before transplant. CDR3 DNA: TGTGCCAGCAGTTACGGGCCGGGGGGCTATTCCTACGAGCAGTACTTC. Protein product: CASSYGPGGYSYEQYF.